What follows are 25 T cell receptor beta chains derived from one specimen sequenced in a study of human CD8 memory T cell subsets. TPEX denoted exhausted-like, CCR7+ PD-1+ TIGIT+ early memory CD8+ T cells. It was UMI-labeled 5' RACE by which the TCR beta libraries were made. Following a re-call of the 5' RACE reads, TCRdb has one entry per CDR3 protein and lacks DNA. Here the sample table reports about 6,900 distinct CDR3 sequences. The sequenced sample consisted of CD8+ T cells from PBMCs. The source is a human donor in good health.

The chain's CDR3 is CATSTITSGAGEQYF. The chain combines TRBV15 with TRBJ2-7; TCRdb reports TRBD2, a call that lacks DNA to check it against. Per germline, CDR1 LNHNV and CDR2 YYDKDF (reference sequence). The CDR3 runs 15 residues.

This clonotype is labeled medium-sized based on frequency. The chain employs TRBV6-9 and TRBJ2-7; lacking DNA, the TRBD1 call made by TCRdb goes unchecked. The CDR3 totals 13 residues. Germline V gene data show CDR1 as MNHGY and CDR2 as SVAAGI. CDR3 amino acids: CASSYATGNEQYF.

The chain has TRBV7-6 and TRBJ2-5; the D call from TCRdb, TRBD1, cannot be confirmed without DNA. Germline values: CDR1 SGHVS, CDR2 FNYEAQ. The CDR3 spans 13 residues. The CDR3 spells CASSRDGSETQYF.

The rearrangement uses TRBV6-5 and TRBJ2-7; the TRBD2 assignment by TCRdb is unverifiable without DNA. The CDR3 loop spans 14 amino acids. Germline CDR1 MNHEY, CDR2 SVGAGI. This CDR3 reads CASSYQAGGSEQYF.

V usage is TRBV6-5 and J usage is TRBJ2-7. This CDR3 comprises 15 residues. Per germline, CDR1 MNHEY and CDR2 SVGAGI. CDR3 protein: CASSYSQDVPYEQYF.

This chain connects TRBV15 to TRBJ2-1; the D call of TRBD2 rests on TCRdb alone, since no DNA is present to check it. The CDR3 is 16 amino acids. Germline V gene data show CDR1 as LNHNV and CDR2 as YYDKDF (reference sequence). The chain's CDR3 is CATSLMRDSPYNEQFF. Supplemented by reference TRBV15 and TRBJ2-1, the full variable domain reads DAMVIQNPRYQVTQFGKPVTLSCSQTLNHNVMYWYQQKSSQAPKLLFHYYDKDFNNEADTPDNFQSRRPNTSFCFLDIRSPGLGDTAMYLCATSLMRDSPYNEQFFGPGTRLTVL.

The V and J genes are TRBV30 and TRBJ1-4; the TCRdb call, TRBD1, lacks DNA for checking. Germline V gives CDR1 GTSNPN, CDR2 SVGIG (reference sequence). CDR3 length equals 14 residues. CDR3 amino acids: CAWNTGVGDEKLFF.

The chain uses TRBV20-1 and TRBJ2-3; no DNA is available, so the TRBD1 call from TCRdb remains unchecked. The CDR3 loop spans 16 amino acids. CDR1 is DFQATT and CDR2 is SNEGSKA in the germline V gene (reference sequence). The CDR3 loop is CSARDLFKGRTDTQYF.

This clonotype ranks as medium-sized in terms of frequency. The V and J genes are TRBV28 and TRBJ2-7; there is no DNA to check the TCRdb D call of TRBD2. CDR1 MDHEN and CDR2 SYDVKM come from the germline V gene. The CDR3 runs 15 residues. This chain's CDR3 is CASSLWVGAAGEQYF.

Judged by frequency, this clonotype is large (0.1 to 1%). The rearrangement links TRBV28 to TRBJ1-1; TCRdb reports TRBD1, a call that lacks DNA to check it against. CDR1 is MDHEN and CDR2 is SYDVKM in the germline V gene. This CDR3 region has 15 residues. CDR3 sequence reads: CASSLLTGANTEAFF.

The chain combines TRBV19 with TRBJ2-3; TCRdb gives TRBD1 as the D gene, but with no DNA this cannot be confirmed. The CDR3 loop spans 16 amino acids. Germline loops: CDR1 LNHDA, CDR2 SQIVND (reference sequence). The CDR3 protein is CASDPEQGRVTDTQYF. Variable domain in full (rest from reference TRBV19 and TRBJ2-3): DGGITQSPKYLFRKEGQNVTLSCEQNLNHDAMYWYRQDPGQGLRLIYYSQIVNDFQKGDIAEGYSVSREKKESFPLTVTSAQKNPTAFYLCASDPEQGRVTDTQYFGPGTRLTVL.

This clonotype is identified as medium-sized from frequency. The chain carries TRBV15 and TRBJ1-4; the D call of TRBD1 rests on TCRdb alone, since no DNA is present to check it. The CDR3 covers 14 residues. Germline CDR1 and CDR2: LNHNV and YYDKDF (reference sequence). The CDR3 reads CATSTGQGEEKLFF.

This rearrangement joins TRBV7-9 to TRBJ2-1; checking the TCRdb D call of TRBD2 is not possible without DNA. CDR3 length: 16 amino acids. Per the germline V gene, CDR1 is SEHNR and CDR2 is FQNEAQ (reference sequence). The CDR3 loop reads CASSLVPGGLGNEQFF.

The V and J genes are TRBV27 and TRBJ2-3; TCRdb indicates TRBD1, and absent DNA this call remains unverified. There are 15 residues in the CDR3. Germline lookup yields CDR1 MNHEY and CDR2 SMNVEV (reference sequence). The CDR3 protein is CASSTWTGYTDTQYF.

J is TRBJ1-2 and V is TRBV21-1. TRBV21-1 is annotated as a pseudogene. The CDR3 is 17 residues long. CDR3 region: CASSKAAKGTPSYGYTF.

The gene calls are TRBV13 and TRBJ2-7; TCRdb picks TRBD1, but there is no DNA to check that call. Germline V gene data show CDR1 as PRHDT and CDR2 as FYEKMQ (reference sequence). The CDR3 covers 15 residues. CDR3 residues: CASSLGQGLRNEQYF. The full variable domain, rest sourced from reference TRBV13 and TRBJ2-7, is AAGVIQSPRHLIKEKRETATLKCYPIPRHDTVYWYQQGPGQDPQFLISFYEKMQSDKGSIPDRFSAQQFSDYHSELNMSSLELGDSALYFCASSLGQGLRNEQYFGPGTRLTVT.

The chain links TRBV13 to TRBJ2-7; without DNA, the TCRdb call of TRBD1 cannot be checked. The CDR3 has 15 amino acids. Germline CDR1 PRHDT, CDR2 FYEKMQ (reference sequence). The CDR3 region is CASSLKGQGSYEQYF.

The chain is built from TRBV7-2 and TRBJ2-1; TCRdb's D gene call, TRBD1, goes unchecked for lack of DNA. This CDR3 is 15 amino acids long. The germline gives CDR1 SGHTA, CDR2 FQGNSA. The chain's CDR3 is CASSQDISSYNEQFF.

This chain links TRBV6-2 or TRBV6-3 with TRBJ2-7; no DNA is available, so the TRBD2 call from TCRdb remains unchecked. CDR1 is MNHEY, CDR2 SVGEGT, per germline. CDR3 length: 15 residues. CDR3 region: CASSYLLAGSYEQYF.

The rearrangement joins TRBV3-1 to TRBJ2-1; absent DNA, TCRdb's TRBD2 call cannot be checked. This CDR3 spans 20 amino acids. From germline, CDR1 is LGHDT and CDR2 YNNKEL (reference sequence). CDR3 sequence reads: CASSLGLAGGLYTGYNEQFF.

The rearrangement uses TRBV11-2 and TRBJ2-7; absent DNA, TCRdb's TRBD2 call cannot be checked. CDR3 length: 16 residues. Germline loops: CDR1 SGHAT, CDR2 FQNNGV. This CDR3 is CASRQIILAESYEQYF.

This clonotype is deemed medium-sized by its frequency. The rearrangement joins TRBV9 to TRBJ1-3; as DNA is missing, the TRBD1 call by TCRdb cannot be tested. Germline V gives CDR1 SGDLS, CDR2 YYNGEE. This CDR3 spans 13 amino acids. The CDR3 sequence: CASTGDFGNTIYF.

V and J are TRBV3-1 and TRBJ2-1; TCRdb's D call of TRBD2 is untestable without DNA. Per the germline V gene, CDR1 is LGHDT and CDR2 is YNNKEL (reference sequence). This CDR3 spans 17 amino acids. This chain's CDR3 is CASSQEVLVGLNNEQFF.

The chain uses TRBV6-2 or TRBV6-3 and TRBJ2-7. The CDR3 is 13 amino acids. In germline, CDR1 is MNHEY, CDR2 SVGEGT. The CDR3 protein is CASSYSGASEQYF.

This clonotype registers medium-sized by frequency. V is TRBV7-2 and J is TRBJ1-1; TCRdb lists TRBD1, though no DNA is available to test this call. The germline CDR1 and CDR2 sequences are SGHTA and FQGNSA. The CDR3 length is 11 residues. The chain's CDR3 is CASSFGGEAFF.